This TCR beta chain was retrieved from a study of T-cell memory formation after mild COVID-19. MiXCR, run by TCRdb on the 5' RACE reads, gives a single entry per CDR3 protein. Counted here are over 350,000 distinct CDR3 sequences, 20% to 25% occurring once; the ten biggest clones make up 8.5% to 10%. The V and J ends lost 4 bases and 4 bases, in that order; junction bases with no gene match: 16. This CDR3 region has 18 residues. The germline V gene encodes CDR1 PRHDT and CDR2 FYEKMQ (reference sequence). This clonotype was observed a few times. The sample was PBMCs or a T cell subset sorted from them (not recorded which). The chain recombines TRBV13 with TRBJ1-2, with TRBD1 matching 9 bases. The TCR sequence derives from an adult woman who had mild COVID-19 (a few samples of this study predate the infection). Cell type and time point are not known. CDR3 sequence reads: CASSSELAGTGSFYGYTF. In nucleotides, the CDR3 is TGTGCCAGCAGCTCAGAACTGGCCGGGACAGGGAGTTTCTATGGCTACACCTTC.